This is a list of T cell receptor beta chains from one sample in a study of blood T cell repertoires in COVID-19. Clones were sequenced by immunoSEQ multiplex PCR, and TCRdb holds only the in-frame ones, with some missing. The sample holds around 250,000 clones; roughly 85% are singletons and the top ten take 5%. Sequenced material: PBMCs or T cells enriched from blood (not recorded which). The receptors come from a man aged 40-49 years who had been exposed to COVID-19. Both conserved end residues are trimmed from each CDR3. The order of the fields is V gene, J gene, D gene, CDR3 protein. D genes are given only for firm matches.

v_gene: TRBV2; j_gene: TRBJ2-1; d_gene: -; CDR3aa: ASRKSPPGF
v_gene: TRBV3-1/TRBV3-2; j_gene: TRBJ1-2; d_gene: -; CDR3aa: ASSQPLRIGLGYT
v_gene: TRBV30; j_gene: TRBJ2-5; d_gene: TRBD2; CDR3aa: AWSVGSGTETQY
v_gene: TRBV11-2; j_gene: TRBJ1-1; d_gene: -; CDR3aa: ASSLAGTEAF
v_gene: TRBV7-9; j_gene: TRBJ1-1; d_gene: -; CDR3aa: ASNSGGNTEAF
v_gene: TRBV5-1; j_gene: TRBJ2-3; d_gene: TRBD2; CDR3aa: ASKGTISTDTQY
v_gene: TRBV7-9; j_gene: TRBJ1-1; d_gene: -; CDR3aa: ASSFTGRGTEAF
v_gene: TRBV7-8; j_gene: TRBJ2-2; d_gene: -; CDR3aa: ASSALRVSGELF
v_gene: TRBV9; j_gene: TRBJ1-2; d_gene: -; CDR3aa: ASSGGGANDYGYT
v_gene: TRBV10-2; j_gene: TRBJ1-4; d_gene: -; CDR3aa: ASRNLEKLF
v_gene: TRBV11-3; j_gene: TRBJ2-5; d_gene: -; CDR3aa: ASSLVLLETQY
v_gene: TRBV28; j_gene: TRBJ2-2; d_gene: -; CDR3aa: ASSQGYTGELF
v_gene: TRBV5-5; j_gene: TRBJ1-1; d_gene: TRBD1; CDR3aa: ASSLLGQGAMNTEAF
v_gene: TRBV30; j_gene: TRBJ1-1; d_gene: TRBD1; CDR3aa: AWSGNTGVEAF
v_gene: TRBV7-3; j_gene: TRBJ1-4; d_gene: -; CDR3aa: ASSLNGGTNEKLF
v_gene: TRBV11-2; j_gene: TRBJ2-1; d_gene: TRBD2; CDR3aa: ASSRHSGRANNEQF
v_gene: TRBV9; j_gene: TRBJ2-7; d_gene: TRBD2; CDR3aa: ASSPTSGGGREQY
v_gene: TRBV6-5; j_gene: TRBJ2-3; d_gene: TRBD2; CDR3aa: ASRSWEGQDTQY
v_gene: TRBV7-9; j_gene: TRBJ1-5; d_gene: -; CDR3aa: ASSLASGSGQPQH
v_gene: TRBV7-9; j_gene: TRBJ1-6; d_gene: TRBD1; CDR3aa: ASSSKGANSPLH
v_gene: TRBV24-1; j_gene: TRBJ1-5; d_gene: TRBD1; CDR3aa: ATSDSRTGEYSNQPQH
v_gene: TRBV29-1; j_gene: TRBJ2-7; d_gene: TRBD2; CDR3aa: SVESGTSLYEQY
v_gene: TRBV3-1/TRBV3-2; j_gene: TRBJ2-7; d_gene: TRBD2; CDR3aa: ASSLEGGSYEQY
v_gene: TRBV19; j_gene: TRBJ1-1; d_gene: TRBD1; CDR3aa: ASTGQGARRSEAF
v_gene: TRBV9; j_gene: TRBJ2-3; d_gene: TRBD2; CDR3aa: ASSVAKAGGPIDTQY
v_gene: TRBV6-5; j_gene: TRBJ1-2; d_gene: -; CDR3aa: ASSSTSNYGYT